This section outlines one T cell receptor (beta chain) sequence together with its context. Its antigen is not identified. For the second PCR, which ran for roughly 7 to 11 cycles, a sample-barcoded 5' primer and a J-beta primer mix were used. MiXCR, applied by TCRdb to the 5' RACE reads, yields one record per CDR3 protein. The sample consists of 800,000 or so distinct CDR3 sequences, roughly 25% of them appearing once. This sample was included in a study of blood T cells in healthy people across ages. Study results and caveats: In the absence of known donor CMV status, changes in expanded clonotypes were possibly confounded. Older individuals had lower TCR beta diversity per million T cells (the decline was roughly linear). It was held that diversity estimates obtained from one million T cells represented underestimates.

There are 17 residues in the CDR3. V lost 5 bases and J lost 0, with 20 bases in between. Germline-derived CDR1 and CDR2 are SEHNR and FQNEAQ (reference sequence). These data are also associated with another study on T cells of mothers and their children.

The TCR sequence derives from a boy between 10 and 17 years old in good health. The sequenced sample was blood. This chain uses TRBV7-9 with TRBJ2-7; tentative D call: TRBD2 (6 bases). The CDR3 DNA reads as TGTGCCAGCAGCCCCGGGGGAGCGAGTATCCGCTCCTACGAGCAGTACTTC. It is translated as CASSPGGASIRSYEQYF.